The 13 T cell receptor beta chains listed next were all sequenced from one sample in a study of shared clonotypes between healthy human individuals. Data came from immunoSEQ multiplex PCR; TCRdb stores just in-frame clones and leaves some out. The data hold about a million clones, with 60% to 80% observed a single time. Input material: memory CD4+ T cells from PBMCs. Subset of the sample: CD45RA-negative fraction. The source is a man aged 18-30 years in good health. Some clones in this sample may be carry-over from other donors' samples.

Concerning this clone itself: Without the conserved terminal phenylalanine or tryptophan, this CDR3 likely stems from a read error. The chain joins TRBV5-1 to TRBJ2-4, with D perhaps being TRBD1 or TRBD2 (5 bases each). Trimming stripped 1 base from V and 0 bases from J, with 17 bases between. There are 18 residues in the CDR3. CDR1 is SGHRS and CDR2 is YFSETQ in the germline V gene. The CDR3 loop is CASSLYGAGMEAKNIQYS. DNA for the CDR3: TGCGCCAGCAGCTTGTACGGGGCCGGAATGGAAGCCAAAAACATTCAGTACTCC.

The V gene is TRBV6-1, the J gene TRBJ1-4; a possible D gene is TRBD1 (6 bases). Per germline, CDR1 MNHNS and CDR2 SASEGT. The CDR3 spans 14 residues. V gave up 2 bases and J gave up 4 bases, with 8 bases separating them. CDR3 sequence (DNA): TGTGCCAGCAGTGAACGGGGGCGTAATGAAAAACTGTTTTTT. This sequence encodes CASSERGRNEKLFF.

Note on this clone: One end of the junction fails to match germline, which may point to a read error. The chain has TRBV7-2 and TRBJ2-6, with D possibly matching TRBD1 (5 bases). Germline V gene lookup returns CDR1 SGHTA and CDR2 FQGNSA. The CDR3 has 15 amino acids. In nucleotides, the CDR3 is TGTGCCAACAGCTTAGGGGATGCTGGGGCCAACGTCCTGACTTTC. It translates to CANSLGDAGANVLTF.

This clone was detected only once. This sequence joins TRBV9 and TRBJ2-1; 9 bases agree with TRBD1. Germline V gene data show CDR1 as SGDLS and CDR2 as YYNGEE. Trimming cost V 0 bases and J 8 bases; bases outside gene matches: 6. The length of the CDR3 is 15 residues. CDR3: CASSVGTGERHEQFF. The CDR3 DNA reads TGTGCCAGCAGCGTAGGGACAGGGGAAAGGCATGAGCAGTTCTTC.

The rearrangement links TRBV28 to TRBJ1-2; D gene uncertain. The CDR3 length is 15 residues. Germline loops: CDR1 MDHEN, CDR2 SYDVKM. Deletions cut 7 bases from V and 5 bases from J, with 20 bases between. Here the CDR3 DNA reads TGTGCCAGCATGGGCCCAAAAAGGGTCGCTTATGGCTACACCTTC. As protein: CASMGPKRVAYGYTF.

V is TRBV7-9 and J is TRBJ2-5; no clear D. Trimming removed 5 bases at V and 5 bases at J, with 12 bases between. This CDR3 comprises 13 residues. Germline V gives CDR1 SEHNR, CDR2 FQNEAQ (reference sequence). CDR3 in DNA: TGTGCCAGCAGCCAGACTCCGGCGGAGACCCAGTACTTC. Protein sequence: CASSQTPAETQYF.

The J gene is TRBJ2-5, the V gene TRBV15; no reliable D call. V dropped 5 bases and J dropped 5 bases, with 15 bases sitting between them. Germline CDR1 reads LNHNV; CDR2 reads YYDKDF (reference sequence). The CDR3 is 14 residues long. CDR3 residues: CATSAQQAWETQYF. CDR3 DNA: TGTGCCACCAGCGCCCAGCAGGCTTGGGAGACCCAGTACTTC.

J is TRBJ1-1 and V is TRBV2; no firm D call. Germline V lookup: CDR1 SNHLY, CDR2 FYNNEI. The CDR3 covers 13 residues. With 4 bases removed from V and 3 bases from J, the gap between germline ends came to 9 bases. CDR3 nucleotide sequence: TGTGCCAGCAGTGGGGAGATGTACACTGAAGCTTTCTTT. Amino acids: CASSGEMYTEAFF.

The chain couples TRBV9 to TRBJ1-2, with D possibly matching TRBD1 (5 bases). CDR1 and CDR2 (germline): SGDLS, YYNGEE. This CDR3 comprises 15 residues. V was cut by 4 bases and J by 3 bases, with 16 bases left in between. In DNA form, the CDR3 reads TGTGCCAGCAGCCCTACCGTAGCAGGGCACTATGGCTACACCTTC. Translated, it gives CASSPTVAGHYGYTF.

This clone showed up just once. The V and J genes are TRBV5-6 and TRBJ1-5; weak D call: TRBD1 (5 bases). Between the trimmed V and J ends, which lost 4 bases and 0 bases, there was a span of 11 bases. The CDR3 sequence is 15 residues long. Germline-derived CDR1 and CDR2 are SGHDT and YYEEEE. The CDR3 bases are TGTGCCAGCAGCGTCGGGGGGGGTAGCAATCAGCCCCAGCATTTT. Translating gives CASSVGGGSNQPQHF.

In the case of this clone: The likely explanation is a read error, given a far larger clone one base away. Different DNA sequences within this sample yield the same CDR3. The V call is TRBV5-6, the J call TRBJ2-2; D remains unclear. The CDR3 extends over 13 amino acids. In germline, CDR1 is SGHDT, CDR2 YYEEEE. Trimming shortened V by 0 bases and J by 4 bases, and 4 bases separated the two germline ends. The CDR3 DNA follows: TGTGCCAGCAGCTTGGGGCCCACCGGGGAGCTGTTTTTT. The encoded protein is CASSLGPTGELFF.

The CDR3 nucleotides are TGTGCCAGCAGGATTGATAAGGGGGGTGAGCAGTACTTC. Encoded protein: CASRIDKGGEQYF. The genes are TRBV2 and TRBJ2-7; D is tentatively TRBD1 or TRBD2 (6 bases each). V shed 6 bases and J shed 7 bases, with 16 bases lying between them. The germline CDR1 and CDR2 sequences are SNHLY and FYNNEI. The CDR3 spans 13 residues.

The chain combines TRBV2 with TRBJ2-7; maybe TRBD2 (6 bases). The V end was cut by 5 bases, the J end by 7 bases, with 18 bases between. This CDR3 region has 14 residues. Germline CDR1 and CDR2: SNHLY and FYNNEI. In DNA, the CDR3 is TGTGCCAGCAGTAACACCGGGACTTACGATGAGCAGTACTTC. Translating it yields CASSNTGTYDEQYF.